The rows below give T cell receptor beta chains drawn from one sample of a study of CD8+CD57+ T cells in acquired aplastic anemia. MiXCR, run by TCRdb on the reads, gives a single entry per CDR3 protein. The data hold about 250,000 distinct CDR3 sequences, with around 45% observed a single time. The sequenced sample was sorted CD4+, CD8+, or CD8+CD57+ T cells (not recorded which) from PBMCs. These receptors were obtained from a human donor with aplastic anemia. The CDR3 runs from the conserved cysteine through the conserved F or W. A D gene is named only where the DNA matches it firmly. Clone size is shown for a subset of rows, as once, few, many or a class of expanded clone.

V	D	J	size	DNA	CDR3
TRBV14	NA	TRBJ2-1	NA	TGTGCCAGCAGCCCATTCTTGGTAGGGCGGAAGGAAGGCAATGAGCAGTTCTTC	CASSPFLVGRKEGNEQFF
TRBV29-1	NA	TRBJ2-2	NA	TGCAGCGTTGGATCCGGGGGAAACACCGGGGAGCTGTTTTTT	CSVGSGGNTGELFF
TRBV20-1	TRBD2	TRBJ2-1	many	TGCAGTGCCCAGGGACTAGCGGGAATGGACTACAATGAGCAGTTCTTC	CSAQGLAGMDYNEQFF
TRBV7-3	NA	TRBJ1-2	NA	TGTGCCAGCAGCTTAGTCCAGGGATATGGCTACACCTTC	CASSLVQGYGYTF
TRBV14	NA	TRBJ1-1	many	TGTGCCAGCAGCCATCCAGGGCTCGACACTGAAGCTTTCTTT	CASSHPGLDTEAFF
TRBV7-2	NA	TRBJ2-1	many	TGTGCCAGCAGCTGGAACCCCGTGGCTAGATACAATGAGCAGTTCTTC	CASSWNPVARYNEQFF
TRBV27	TRBD1	TRBJ1-5	NA	TGTGCCAGCAGTTTTAACAGGGGCAGCCAGCCCCAGCATTTT	CASSFNRGSQPQHF
TRBV27	NA	TRBJ2-2	few	TGTGCCAGCAGTCCGCTCGTCCTGGGGAACACCGGGGAGCTGTTTTTT	CASSPLVLGNTGELFF
TRBV30	NA	TRBJ1-1	NA	TGTGCCTGGAGTGAAGGGAACACTGAAGCTTTCTTT	CAWSEGNTEAFF
TRBV5-1	TRBD1	TRBJ1-3	NA	TGTGCCAGCAGCCTGACAGGGCTCTCTGGAAACACCATATATTTT	CASSLTGLSGNTIYF